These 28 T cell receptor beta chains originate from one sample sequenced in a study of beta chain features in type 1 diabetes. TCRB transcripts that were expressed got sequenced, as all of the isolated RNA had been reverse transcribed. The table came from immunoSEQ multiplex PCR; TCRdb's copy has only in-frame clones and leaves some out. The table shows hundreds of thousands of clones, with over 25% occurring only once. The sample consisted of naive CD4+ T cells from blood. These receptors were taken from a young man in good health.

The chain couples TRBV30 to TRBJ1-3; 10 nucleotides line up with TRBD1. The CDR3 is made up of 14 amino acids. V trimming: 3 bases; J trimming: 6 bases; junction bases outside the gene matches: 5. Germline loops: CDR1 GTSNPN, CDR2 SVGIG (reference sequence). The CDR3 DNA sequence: TGTGCCTGGAGCCGGGACAGGGGAGCAAACACCATATATTTT. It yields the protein CAWSRDRGANTIYF.

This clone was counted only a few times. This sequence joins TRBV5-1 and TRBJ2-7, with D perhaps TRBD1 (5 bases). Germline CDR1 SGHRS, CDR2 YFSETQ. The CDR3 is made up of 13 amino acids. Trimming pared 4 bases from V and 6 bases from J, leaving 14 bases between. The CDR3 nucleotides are TGCGCCAGCAGCCCCGACCCCCAGGGCGAGCAGTACTTC. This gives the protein CASSPDPQGEQYF.

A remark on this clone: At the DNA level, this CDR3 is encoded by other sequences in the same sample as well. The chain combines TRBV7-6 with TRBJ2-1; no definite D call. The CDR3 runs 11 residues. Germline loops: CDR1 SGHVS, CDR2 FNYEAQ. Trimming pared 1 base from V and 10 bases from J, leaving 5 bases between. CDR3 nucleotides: TGTGCCAGCAGCTTAGGACGGGAGCAGTTCTTC. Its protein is CASSLGREQFF.

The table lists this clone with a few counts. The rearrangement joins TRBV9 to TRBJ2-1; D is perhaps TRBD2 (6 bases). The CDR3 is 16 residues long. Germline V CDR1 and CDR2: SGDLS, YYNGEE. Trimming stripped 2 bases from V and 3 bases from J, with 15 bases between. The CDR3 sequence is CASSVTGTSSYNEQFF. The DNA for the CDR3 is TGTGCCAGCAGCGTGACCGGGACTTCAAGCTACAATGAGCAGTTCTTC. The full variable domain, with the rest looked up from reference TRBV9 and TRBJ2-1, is DSGVTQTPKHLITATGQRVTLRCSPRSGDLSVYWYQQSLDQGLQFLIQYYNGEERAKGNILERFSAQQFPDLHSELNLSSLELGDSALYFCASSVTGTSSYNEQFFGPGTRLTVL.

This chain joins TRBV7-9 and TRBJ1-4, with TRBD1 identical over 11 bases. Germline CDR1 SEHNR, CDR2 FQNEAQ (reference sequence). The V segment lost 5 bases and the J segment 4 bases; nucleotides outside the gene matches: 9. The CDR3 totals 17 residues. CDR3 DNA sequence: TGTGCCAGCAGCCACGGGACAGGGGGACCGGGTAATGAAAAACTGTTTTTT. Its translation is CASSHGTGGPGNEKLFF.

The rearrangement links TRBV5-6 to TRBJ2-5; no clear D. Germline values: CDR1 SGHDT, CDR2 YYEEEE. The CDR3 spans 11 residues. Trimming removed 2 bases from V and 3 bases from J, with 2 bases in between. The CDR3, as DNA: TGTGCCAGCAGCTTCGAAGAGACCCAGTACTTC. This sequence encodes CASSFEETQYF.

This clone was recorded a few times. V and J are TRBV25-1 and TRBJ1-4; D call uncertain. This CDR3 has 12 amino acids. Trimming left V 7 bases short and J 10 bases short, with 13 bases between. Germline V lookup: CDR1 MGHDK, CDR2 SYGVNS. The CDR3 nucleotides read TGTGCCAGCAATGGTGTGTCGGGAAAACTGTTTTTT. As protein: CASNGVSGKLFF.

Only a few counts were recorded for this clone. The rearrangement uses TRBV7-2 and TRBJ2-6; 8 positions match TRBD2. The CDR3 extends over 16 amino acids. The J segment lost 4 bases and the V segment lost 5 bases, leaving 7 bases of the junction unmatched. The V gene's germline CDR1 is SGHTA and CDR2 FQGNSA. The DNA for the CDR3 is TGTGCCAGCAGCCTGTTAAGCGGGAGCGGGGCCAACGTCCTGACTTTC. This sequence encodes CASSLLSGSGANVLTF.

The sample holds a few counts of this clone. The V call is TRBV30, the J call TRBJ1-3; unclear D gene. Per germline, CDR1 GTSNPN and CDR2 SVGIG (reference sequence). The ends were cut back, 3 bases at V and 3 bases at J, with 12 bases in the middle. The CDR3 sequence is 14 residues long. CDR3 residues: CAWRRREGGNTIYF. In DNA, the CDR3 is TGTGCCTGGAGGAGGAGGGAAGGTGGAAACACCATATATTTT.

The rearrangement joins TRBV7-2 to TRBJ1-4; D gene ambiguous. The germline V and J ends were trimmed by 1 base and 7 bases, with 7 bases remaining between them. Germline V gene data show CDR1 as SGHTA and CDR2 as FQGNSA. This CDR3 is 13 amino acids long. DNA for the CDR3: TGTGCCAGCAGCTTAGGGGGTAGTGAAAAACTGTTTTTT. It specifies CASSLGGSEKLFF.

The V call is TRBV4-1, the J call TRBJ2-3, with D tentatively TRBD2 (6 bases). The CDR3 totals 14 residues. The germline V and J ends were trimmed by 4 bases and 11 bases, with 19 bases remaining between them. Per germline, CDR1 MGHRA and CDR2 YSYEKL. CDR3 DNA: TGCGCCAGCAGCCTATTAACTAGCCGGGACCAGCAGTATTTT. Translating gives CASSLLTSRDQQYF.

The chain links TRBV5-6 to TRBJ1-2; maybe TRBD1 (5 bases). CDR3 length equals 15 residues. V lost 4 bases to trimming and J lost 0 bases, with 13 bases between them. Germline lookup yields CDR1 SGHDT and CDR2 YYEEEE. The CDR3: CASSLNGGSNYGYTF. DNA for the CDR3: TGTGCCAGCAGCCTCAACGGGGGATCTAACTATGGCTACACCTTC.

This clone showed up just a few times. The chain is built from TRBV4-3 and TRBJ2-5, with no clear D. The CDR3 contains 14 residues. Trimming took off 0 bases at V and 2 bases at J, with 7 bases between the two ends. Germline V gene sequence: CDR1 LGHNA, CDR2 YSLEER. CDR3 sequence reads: CASSQDRLQETQYF. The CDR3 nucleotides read TGCGCCAGCAGCCAAGACAGGTTGCAAGAGACCCAGTACTTC.

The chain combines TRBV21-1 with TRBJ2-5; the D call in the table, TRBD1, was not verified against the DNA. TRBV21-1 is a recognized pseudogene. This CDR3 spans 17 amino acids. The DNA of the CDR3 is TGTGCCAGCAGCAAAGGGGATAGGGGACAGTTAAAAGAGACCCAGTACTTC. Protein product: CASSKGDRGQLKETQYF.

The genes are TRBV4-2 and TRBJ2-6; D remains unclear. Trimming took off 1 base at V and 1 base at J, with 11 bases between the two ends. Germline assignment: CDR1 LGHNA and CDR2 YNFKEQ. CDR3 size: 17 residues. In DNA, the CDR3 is TGTGCCAGCAGCCAAGCAGGTCGGGCTTCTGGGGCCAACGTCCTGACTTTC. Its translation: CASSQAGRASGANVLTF.

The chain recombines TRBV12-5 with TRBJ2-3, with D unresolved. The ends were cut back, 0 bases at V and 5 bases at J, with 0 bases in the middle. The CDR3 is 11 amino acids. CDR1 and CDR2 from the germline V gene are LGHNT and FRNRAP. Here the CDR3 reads CASGLVDTQYF. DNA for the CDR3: TGTGCTAGTGGTTTGGTAGATACGCAGTATTTT.

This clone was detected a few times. The chain's CDR3 is CATSRRIDREQETQYF. The CDR3 nucleotides are TGTGCCACCAGCAGACGGATTGACAGGGAACAAGAGACCCAGTACTTC. The V gene is TRBV15, the J gene TRBJ2-5, with 7 bases lining up with TRBD1. Germline CDR1 LNHNV, CDR2 YYDKDF (reference sequence). There are 16 residues in the CDR3. The trim removed 2 bases at V and 2 bases at J, leaving 8 bases unmatched.

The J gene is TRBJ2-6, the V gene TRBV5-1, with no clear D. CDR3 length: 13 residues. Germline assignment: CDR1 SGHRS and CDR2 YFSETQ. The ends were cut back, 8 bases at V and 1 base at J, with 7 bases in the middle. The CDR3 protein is CASQWSGANVLTF. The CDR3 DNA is TGCGCCAGTCAATGGTCTGGGGCCAACGTCCTGACTTTC.

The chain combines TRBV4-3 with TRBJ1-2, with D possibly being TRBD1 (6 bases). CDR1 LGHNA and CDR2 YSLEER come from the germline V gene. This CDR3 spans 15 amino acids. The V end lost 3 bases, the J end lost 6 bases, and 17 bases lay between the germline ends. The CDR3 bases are TGCGCCAGCAGCCAGGACCCACAGGGTTTGAATGGCTACACCTTC. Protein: CASSQDPQGLNGYTF.

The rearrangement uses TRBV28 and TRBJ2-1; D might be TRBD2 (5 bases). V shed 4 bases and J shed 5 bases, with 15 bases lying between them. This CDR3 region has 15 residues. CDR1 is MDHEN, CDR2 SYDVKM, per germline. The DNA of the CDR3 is TGTGCCAGCAGTTGGGCGGCGGGCCTAAACAATGAGCAGTTCTTC. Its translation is CASSWAAGLNNEQFF.

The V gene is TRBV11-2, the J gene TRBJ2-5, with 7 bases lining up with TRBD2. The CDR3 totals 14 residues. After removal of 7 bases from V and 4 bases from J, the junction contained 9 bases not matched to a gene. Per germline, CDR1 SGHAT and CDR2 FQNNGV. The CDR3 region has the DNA TGTGCCAGCACCGGGGGGAGAACCGGAGAGACCCAGTACTTC. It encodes CASTGGRTGETQYF.

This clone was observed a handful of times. This CDR3 reads CASSMTSGLYNEQFF. CDR3 DNA: TGTGCCAGCAGCATGACTAGCGGACTATACAATGAGCAGTTCTTC. The gene calls are TRBV9 and TRBJ2-1, with 9 bases identical to TRBD2. J lost 4 bases, V lost 4 bases, and 6 bases had no gene match. CDR3 length equals 15 residues. CDR1 SGDLS and CDR2 YYNGEE come from the germline V gene.

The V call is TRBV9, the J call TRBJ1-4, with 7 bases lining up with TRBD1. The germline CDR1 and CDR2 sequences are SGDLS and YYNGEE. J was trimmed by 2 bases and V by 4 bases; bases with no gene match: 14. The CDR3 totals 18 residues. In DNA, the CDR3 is TGTGCCAGCAGCCCGAGGACAGGCCAATCTTCCACTAATGAAAAACTGTTTTTT. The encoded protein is CASSPRTGQSSTNEKLFF.

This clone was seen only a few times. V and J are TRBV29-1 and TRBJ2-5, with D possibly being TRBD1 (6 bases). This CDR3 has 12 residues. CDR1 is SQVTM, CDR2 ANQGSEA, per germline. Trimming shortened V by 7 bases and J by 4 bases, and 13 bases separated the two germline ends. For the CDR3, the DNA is TGCAGCGCCAACAGGGACGTAGAGACCCAGTACTTC. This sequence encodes CSANRDVETQYF. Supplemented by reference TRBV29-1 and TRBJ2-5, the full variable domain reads SAVISQKPSRDICQRGTSLTIQCQVDSQVTMMFWYRQQPGQSLTLIATANQGSEATYESGFVIDKFPISRPNLTFSTLTVSNMSPEDSSIYLCSANRDVETQYFGPGTRLLVL.

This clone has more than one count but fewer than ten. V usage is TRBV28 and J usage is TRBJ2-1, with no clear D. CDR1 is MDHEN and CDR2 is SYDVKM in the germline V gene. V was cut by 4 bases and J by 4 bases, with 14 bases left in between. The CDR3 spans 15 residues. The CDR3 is CASSSLILGYNEQFF. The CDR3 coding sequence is TGTGCCAGCAGTTCCCTGATTCTAGGGTACAATGAGCAGTTCTTC.

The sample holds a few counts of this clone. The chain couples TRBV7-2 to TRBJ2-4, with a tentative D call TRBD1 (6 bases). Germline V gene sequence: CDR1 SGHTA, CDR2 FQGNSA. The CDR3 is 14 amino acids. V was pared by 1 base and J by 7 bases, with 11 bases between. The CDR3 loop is CASSLVGQGNIQYF. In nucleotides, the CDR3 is TGTGCCAGCAGCTTAGTCGGCCAGGGGAACATTCAGTACTTC.

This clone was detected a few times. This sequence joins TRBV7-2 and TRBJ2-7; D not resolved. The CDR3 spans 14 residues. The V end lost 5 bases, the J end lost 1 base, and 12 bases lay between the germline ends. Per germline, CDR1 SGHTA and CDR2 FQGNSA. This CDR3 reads CASSPRSTSYEQYF. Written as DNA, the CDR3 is TGTGCCAGCAGCCCCCGGTCGACTTCCTACGAGCAGTACTTC. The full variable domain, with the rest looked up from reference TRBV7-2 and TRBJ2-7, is GAGVSQSPSNKVTEKGKDVELRCDPISGHTALYWYRQSLGQGLEFLIYFQGNSAPDKSGLPSDRFSAERTGGSVSTLTIQRTQQEDSAVYLCASSPRSTSYEQYFGPGTRLTVT.

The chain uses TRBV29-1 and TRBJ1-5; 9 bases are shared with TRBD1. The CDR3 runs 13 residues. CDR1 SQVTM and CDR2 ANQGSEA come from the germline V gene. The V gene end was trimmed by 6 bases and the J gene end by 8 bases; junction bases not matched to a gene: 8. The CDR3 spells CSVVPGQGKPQHF. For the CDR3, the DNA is TGCAGCGTCGTCCCGGGACAGGGAAAGCCCCAGCATTTT.